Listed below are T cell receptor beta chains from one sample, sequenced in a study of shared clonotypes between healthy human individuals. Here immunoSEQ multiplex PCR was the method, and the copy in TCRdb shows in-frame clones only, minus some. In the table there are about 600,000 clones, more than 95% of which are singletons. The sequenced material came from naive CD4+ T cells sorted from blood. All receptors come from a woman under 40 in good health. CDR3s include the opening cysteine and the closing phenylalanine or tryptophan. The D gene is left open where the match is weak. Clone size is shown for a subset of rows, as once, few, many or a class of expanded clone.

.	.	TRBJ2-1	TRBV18	CASSPDAGEQFF	TGTGCCAGCTCACCTGATGCTGGTGAGCAGTTCTTC
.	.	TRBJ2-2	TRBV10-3	CAISRDPTGELFF	TGTGCCATCAGTCGGGACCCCACCGGGGAGCTGTTTTTT
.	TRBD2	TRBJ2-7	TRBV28	CASSPSGGLAVYEQYF	TGTGCCAGCAGTCCATCCGGGGGACTAGCGGTCTACGAGCAGTACTTC
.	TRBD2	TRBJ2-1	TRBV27	CASSLRASGIYNEQFF	TGTGCCAGCAGTTTAAGGGCTAGCGGGATTTACAATGAGCAGTTCTTC
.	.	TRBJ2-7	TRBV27	CASSLSRVSYEQYF	TGTGCCAGCAGTTTATCGAGGGTCTCCTACGAGCAGTACTTC
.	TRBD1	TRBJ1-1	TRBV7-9	CASSNDRVDYLAFF	TGTGCCAGCAGCAACGACAGGGTGGATTATCTAGCTTTCTTT
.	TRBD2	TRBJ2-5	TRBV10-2	CASRDGRPSGYQETQYF	TGCGCCAGCAGAGACGGGAGACCTAGCGGATATCAAGAGACCCAGTACTTC
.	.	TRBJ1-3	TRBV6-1	CATGTVGSGNTIYF	TGTGCCACCGGGACGGTGGGCTCTGGAAACACCATATATTTT
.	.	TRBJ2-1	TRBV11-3	CASSATRGRNEQFF	TGTGCCAGCAGCGCAACGAGGGGCCGGAATGAGCAGTTCTTC
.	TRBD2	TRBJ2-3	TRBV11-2	CASSLVLASADTQYF	TGTGCCAGCAGCTTAGTACTAGCGAGCGCAGATACGCAGTATTTT
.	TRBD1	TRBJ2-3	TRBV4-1	CASTSNRDRSTDTQYF	TGCGCCAGCACCTCTAATCGGGACAGAAGCACAGATACGCAGTATTTT
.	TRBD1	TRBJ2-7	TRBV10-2	CASRTGQIYEQYF	TGCGCCAGCAGGACGGGACAGATCTACGAGCAGTACTTC
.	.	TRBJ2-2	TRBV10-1	CASSESKGGPGELFF	TGCGCCAGCAGTGAGTCGAAAGGGGGGCCCGGGGAGCTGTTTTTT
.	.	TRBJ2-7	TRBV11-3	CASSLSGFNEQYF	TGTGCCAGCAGCTTATCAGGGTTCAACGAGCAGTACTTC
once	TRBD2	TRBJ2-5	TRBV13	CASSARGVSPETQYF	TGTGCCAGCAGCGCCCGGGGGGTGAGCCCAGAGACCCAGTACTTC
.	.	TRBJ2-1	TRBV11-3	CASSLGSSSYNEQFF	TGTGCCAGCAGCTTAGGATCCAGCTCCTACAATGAGCAGTTCTTC
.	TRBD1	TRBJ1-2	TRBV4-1	CASSQHRDSRDYGYTF	TGCGCCAGCAGCCAACACCGGGACAGCAGGGACTATGGCTACACCTTC
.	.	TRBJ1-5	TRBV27	CASSFGGPNQPQHF	TGTGCCAGCAGTTTTGGGGGCCCCAATCAGCCCCAGCATTTT
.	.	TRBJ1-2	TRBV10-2	CASSESGARTYGYTF	TGCGCCAGCAGTGAGTCCGGCGCCAGAACCTATGGCTACACCTTC
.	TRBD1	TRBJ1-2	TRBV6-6	CASSDQTGGHYGYTF	TGTGCCAGCAGCGACCAGACAGGGGGTCACTATGGCTACACCTTC
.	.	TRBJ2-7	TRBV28	CASSLVGWGSIAEQYF	TGTGCCAGCAGTTTAGTGGGGTGGGGGAGTATCGCCGAGCAGTACTTC
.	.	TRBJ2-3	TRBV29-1	CSVVPARPDTQYF	TGCAGCGTTGTCCCTGCTAGACCAGATACGCAGTATTTT
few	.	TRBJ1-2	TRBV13	CASSLGAGQRGYTF	TGTGCCAGCAGCTTAGGTGCAGGGCAGCGTGGCTACACCTTC
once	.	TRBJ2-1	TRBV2	CASTESTGGFF	TGTGCCAGCACCGAGTCTACAGGTGGGTTCTTC
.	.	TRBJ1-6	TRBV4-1	CASSQSDRDNSPLHF	TGCGCCAGCAGCCAATCCGACAGAGACAATTCACCCCTCCACTTT
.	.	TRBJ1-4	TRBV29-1	CSVTMEANEKLFF	TGCAGCGTGACAATGGAAGCTAATGAAAAACTGTTTTTT
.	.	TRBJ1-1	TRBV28	CASPPSSGLPAEAFF	TGTGCCAGCCCCCCCAGCTCGGGACTGCCCGCTGAAGCTTTCTTT
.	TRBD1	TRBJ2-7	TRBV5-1	CASSLRQGAHEQYF	TGCGCCAGCAGCTTGAGGCAGGGGGCCCACGAGCAGTACTTC
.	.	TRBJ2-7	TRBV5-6	CASSLSSYEQYF	TGTGCCAGCAGCCTATCCTCCTACGAGCAGTACTTC
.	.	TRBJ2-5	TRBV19	CASSDSGRRIETQYF	TGTGCCAGTAGTGATTCCGGCAGACGGATAGAGACCCAGTACTTC
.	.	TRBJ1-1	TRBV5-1	CASSEDPDGTEAFF	TGCGCCAGCAGCGAGGACCCCGATGGCACTGAAGCTTTCTTT
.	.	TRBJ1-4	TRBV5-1	CASSVDGATNEKLFF	TGCGCCAGCAGCGTGGACGGTGCAACTAATGAAAAACTGTTTTTT
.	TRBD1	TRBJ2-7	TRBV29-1	CSVAVTGGYLYEQYF	TGCAGCGTTGCGGTGACAGGGGGTTACCTCTACGAGCAGTACTTC
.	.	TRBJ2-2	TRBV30	CAWSDGGAGELFF	TGTGCCTGGAGTGACGGCGGGGCGGGAGAGCTGTTTTTT
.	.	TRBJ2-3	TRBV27	CASSLTPSDTQYF	TGTGCCAGCAGTTTAACCCCCAGCGATACGCAGTATTTT
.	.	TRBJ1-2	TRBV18	CASSPLRDGYTF	TGTGCCAGCTCACCTCTAAGGGATGGCTACACCTTC
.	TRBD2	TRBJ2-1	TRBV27	CASSYGPGTSSSAEQFF	TGTGCCAGCAGCTACGGACCCGGGACTAGCAGCTCGGCTGAGCAGTTCTTC
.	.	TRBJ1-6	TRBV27	CASMQGSNSPLHF	TGTGCCAGCATGCAGGGATCTAATTCACCCCTCCACTTT
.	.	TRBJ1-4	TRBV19	CASSTPATNEKLFF	TGTGCCAGTAGTACCCCGGCAACTAATGAAAAACTGTTTTTT
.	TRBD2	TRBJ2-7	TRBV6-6	CASWEGSYEQYF	TGTGCCAGCTGGGAGGGCAGCTACGAGCAGTACTTC
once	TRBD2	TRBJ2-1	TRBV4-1	CASSHPRGLAGGPRSYNEQFF	TGCGCCAGCAGCCATCCCCGGGGGCTAGCGGGAGGGCCGAGGTCCTACAATGAGCAGTTCTTC
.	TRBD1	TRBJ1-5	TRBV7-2	CASSSQRGTAKTEPQHF	TGTGCCAGCAGCTCCCAACGCGGGACAGCGAAAACGGAGCCCCAGCATTTT
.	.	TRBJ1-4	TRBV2	CASSGELNEKLFF	TGTGCCAGCAGTGGGGAGCTTAATGAAAAACTGTTTTTT
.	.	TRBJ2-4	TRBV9	CASSVEAGITVAKNIQYF	TGTGCCAGCAGCGTAGAGGCAGGGATCACCGTAGCCAAAAACATTCAGTACTTC
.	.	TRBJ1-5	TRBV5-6	CASSLVGAMQPQHF	TGTGCCAGCAGCTTGGTAGGGGCTATGCAGCCCCAGCATTTT
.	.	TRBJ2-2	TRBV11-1	CASLKGEGSTSSLTGELFF	TGTGCCAGCCTAAAAGGAGAGGGGTCCACCTCAAGCCTCACCGGGGAGCTGTTTTTT
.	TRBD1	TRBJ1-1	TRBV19	CASSQGAQTEAFF	TGTGCCAGTAGTCAGGGGGCTCAGACTGAAGCTTTCTTT
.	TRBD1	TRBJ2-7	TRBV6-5	CASLDRTYEQYF	TGTGCCAGCCTGGACAGGACCTACGAGCAGTACTTC
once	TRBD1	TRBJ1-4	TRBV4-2	CASSSRGQDEKLFF	TGTGCCAGCAGCTCTCGAGGACAGGATGAAAAACTGTTTTTT
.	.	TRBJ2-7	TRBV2	CASNPQGSAYEQYF	TGTGCCAGCAACCCCCAGGGTAGCGCCTACGAGCAGTACTTC
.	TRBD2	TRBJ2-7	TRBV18	CASSPPSSGSGIYEQYF	TGTGCCAGCTCACCACCCTCGAGCGGGAGTGGGATCTACGAGCAGTACTTC
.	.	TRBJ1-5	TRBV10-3	CAIREGTADSNQPQHF	TGTGCCATCAGGGAAGGGACGGCTGATAGCAATCAGCCCCAGCATTTT
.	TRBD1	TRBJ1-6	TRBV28	CATHTQGANSPLHF	TGTGCCACCCACACACAGGGGGCTAACTCACCCCTCCACTTT
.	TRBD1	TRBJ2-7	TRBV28	CASSLTGGVYEQYF	TGTGCCAGCAGTCTGACAGGGGGTGTCTACGAGCAGTACTTC
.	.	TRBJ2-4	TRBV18	CASSPPGLAKNIQYF	TGTGCCAGCTCACCGCCCGGGTTAGCCAAAAACATTCAGTACTTC
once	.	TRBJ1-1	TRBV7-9	CASSPIGGLNTEAFF	TGTGCCAGCAGCCCGATCGGGGGGTTGAACACTGAAGCTTTCTTT
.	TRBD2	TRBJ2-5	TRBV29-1	CSATSDQETQYF	TGCAGCGCTACTAGCGACCAAGAGACCCAGTACTTC